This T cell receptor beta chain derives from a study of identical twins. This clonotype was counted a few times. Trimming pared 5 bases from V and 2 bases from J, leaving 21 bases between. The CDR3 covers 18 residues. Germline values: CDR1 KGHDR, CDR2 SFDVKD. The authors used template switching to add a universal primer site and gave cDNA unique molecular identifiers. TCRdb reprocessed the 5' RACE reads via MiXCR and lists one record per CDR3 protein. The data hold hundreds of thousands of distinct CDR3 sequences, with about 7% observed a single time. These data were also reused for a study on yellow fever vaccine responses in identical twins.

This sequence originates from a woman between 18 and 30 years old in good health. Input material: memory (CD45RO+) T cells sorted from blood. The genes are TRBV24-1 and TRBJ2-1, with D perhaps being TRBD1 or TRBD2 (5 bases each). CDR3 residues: CATSGNHGAGTPYNEQFF. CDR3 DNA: TGTGCCACCAGTGGCAACCACGGGGCAGGCACGCCCTACAATGAGCAGTTCTTC.